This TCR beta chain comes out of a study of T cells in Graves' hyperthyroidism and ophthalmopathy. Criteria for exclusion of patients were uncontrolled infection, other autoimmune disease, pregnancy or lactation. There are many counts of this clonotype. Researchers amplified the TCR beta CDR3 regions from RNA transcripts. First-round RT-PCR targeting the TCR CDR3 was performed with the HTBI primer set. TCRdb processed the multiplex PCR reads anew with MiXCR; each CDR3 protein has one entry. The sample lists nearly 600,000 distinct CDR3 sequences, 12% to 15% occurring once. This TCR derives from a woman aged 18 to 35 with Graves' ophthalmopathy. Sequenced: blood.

CDR3 nucleotide sequence: TGCGCCAGCTCACCGGACGGCCTAGCGTCGTACAATGAGCAGTTCTTC. Its protein is CASSPDGLASYNEQFF. This sequence joins TRBV5-1 and TRBJ2-1, with a weak D call TRBD2 (6 bases). Trimming stripped 7 bases from V and 4 bases from J, with 21 bases between. Looked up from germline, CDR1 is SGHRS and CDR2 is YFSETQ. This CDR3 contains 16 residues.